This TCR beta chain emerged from a study of T cells in Graves' hyperthyroidism and ophthalmopathy. In its sample, this clonotype was seen many times. RNA transcripts served as the template for amplifying TCR beta CDR3 regions. HTBI primers were used for first-round RT-PCR of the TCR CDR3. TCRdb re-called the multiplex PCR reads through MiXCR, storing one row per CDR3 protein. The sample has some 380,000 distinct CDR3 sequences, approximately 15% seen once; the top ten hold 20% to 25%. Researchers barred patients who had uncontrolled infection, other autoimmune disease, pregnancy or lactation. Diagnosis relied on clinical symptoms, serum thyroxine and TRAb, thyroid ultrasound and orbital computed tomography. Out of 10 ml of fresh peripheral blood came the PBMCs. The CDR3 contains 15 residues. Germline trimming cut 1 base from V and 7 bases from J; bases unmatched to any gene: 6. Germline lookup yields CDR1 SGHVS and CDR2 FQNEAQ.

The sample was blood. The chain combines TRBV7-8 with TRBJ2-4; 8 positions match TRBD1. The receptor was derived from a young man with Graves' hyperthyroidism that later progressed to Graves' ophthalmopathy. In DNA, the CDR3 is TGTGCCAGCAGCTTAGTTCGACAGGGGATGAACATTCAGTACTTC. Its translation: CASSLVRQGMNIQYF.